This TCR beta chain came from a study of PD-1 blockade in mismatch repair-deficient tumors. Study details: Patients had 11 to 13 mismatch repair-deficient cancer types and were previously treated and progressing.

Some clones are missing from TCRdb's copy, which holds only in-frame ones; the method was immunoSEQ multiplex PCR. The repertoire holds about 22,000 clones, with 80% to 90% as singletons. The sequence was collected from an adult with mismatch repair-deficient cancer. The sequencing used peripheral blood, collected 2 weeks after starting pembrolizumab.

Here the CDR3 reads CASSLFRGKDEQFF. The CDR3 nucleotides are TGCGCCAGCAGCTTGTTTCGGGGGAAGGATGAGCAGTTCTTC. The rearrangement links TRBV5-1 to TRBJ2-1; a weak D match, TRBD2 (6 bases). Germline-derived CDR1 and CDR2 are SGHRS and YFSETQ. V was pared by 1 base and J by 8 bases, with 13 bases between. This CDR3 region has 14 residues. The full variable domain, with the rest looked up from reference TRBV5-1 and TRBJ2-1, is KAGVTQTPRYLIKTRGQQVTLSCSPISGHRSVSWYQQTPGQGLQFLFEYFSETQRNKGNFPGRFSGRQFSNSRSEMNVSTLELGDSALYLCASSLFRGKDEQFFGPGTRLTVL.